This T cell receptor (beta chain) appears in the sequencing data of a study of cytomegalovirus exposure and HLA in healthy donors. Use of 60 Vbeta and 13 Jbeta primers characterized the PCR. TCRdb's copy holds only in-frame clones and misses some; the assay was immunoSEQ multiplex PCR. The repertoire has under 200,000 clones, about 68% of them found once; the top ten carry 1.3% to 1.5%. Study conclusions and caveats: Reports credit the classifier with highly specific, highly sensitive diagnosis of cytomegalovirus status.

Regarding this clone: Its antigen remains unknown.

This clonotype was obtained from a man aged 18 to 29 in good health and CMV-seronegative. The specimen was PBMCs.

CDR3 region: CASSWTSPGELFF. CDR3 in DNA: TGTGCCAGCAGCTGGACTAGCCCCGGGGAGCTGTTTTTT. The V gene is TRBV7-2, the J gene TRBJ2-2; 8 nucleotides agree with TRBD2. CDR1 and CDR2 from the germline V gene are SGHTA and FQGNSA. V lost 4 bases, J lost 6 bases, and 1 base stayed unmatched. The CDR3 is 13 amino acids. Together with reference TRBV7-2 and TRBJ2-2, the CDR3 gives the full variable domain: GAGVSQSPSNKVTEKGKDVELRCDPISGHTALYWYRQSLGQGLEFLIYFQGNSAPDKSGLPSDRFSAERTGGSVSTLTIQRTQQEDSAVYLCASSWTSPGELFFGEGSRLTVL.